This T cell receptor (beta chain) is from a study of blood T cell repertoires in COVID-19. In the study overall: The United States, Italy and Spain supplied acute and convalescent COVID-19 samples.

In the study's own analysis: Estimation of nucleated cell counts relied on the amplification of reference gene primers. TCRdb's copy holds only in-frame clones and misses some; the assay was immunoSEQ multiplex PCR. That table gives V, J and clone size, and the DNA gave D and trimming. This sample yields some 210,000 clones, of which roughly 84% are seen a single time; about 6.8% belongs to the top ten. Germline loops: CDR1 SGHTA, CDR2 FQGNSA. This CDR3 is built from 13 residues. V lost 2 bases to trimming and J lost 7 bases, with 9 bases between them. Sequenced material: peripheral blood. The source is a woman aged 40-49 years who had recovered from COVID-19. The V and J genes are TRBV7-2 and TRBJ1-3; D unclear. CDR3 coding DNA: TGTGCCAGCAGCTTACCCGATCGGAACACCATATATTTT. Its translation is CASSLPDRNTIYF. Filled out from reference TRBV7-2 and TRBJ1-3, the complete variable domain reads GAGVSQSPSNKVTEKGKDVELRCDPISGHTALYWYRQSLGQGLEFLIYFQGNSAPDKSGLPSDRFSAERTGGSVSTLTIQRTQQEDSAVYLCASSLPDRNTIYFGEGSWLTVV.